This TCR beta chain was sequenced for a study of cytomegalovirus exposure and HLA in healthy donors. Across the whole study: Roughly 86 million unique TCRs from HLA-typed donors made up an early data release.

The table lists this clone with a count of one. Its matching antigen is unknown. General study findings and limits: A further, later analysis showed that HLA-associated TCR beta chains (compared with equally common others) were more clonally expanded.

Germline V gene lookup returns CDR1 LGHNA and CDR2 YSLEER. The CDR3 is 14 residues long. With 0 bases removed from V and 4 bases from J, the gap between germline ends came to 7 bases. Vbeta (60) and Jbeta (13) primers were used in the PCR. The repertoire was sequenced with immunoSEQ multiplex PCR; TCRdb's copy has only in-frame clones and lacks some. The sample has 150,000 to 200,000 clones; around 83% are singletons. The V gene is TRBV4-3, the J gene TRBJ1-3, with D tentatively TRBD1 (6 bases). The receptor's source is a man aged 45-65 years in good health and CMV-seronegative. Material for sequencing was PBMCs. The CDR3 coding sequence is TGCGCCAGCAGCCAAGAGGACAGAGGAAACACCATATATTTT. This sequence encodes CASSQEDRGNTIYF.